This T cell receptor (beta chain) was retrieved from a study of siplizumab effects on memory and regulatory T cells. Study-wide results and limits: Siplizumab significantly reduced alloreactive sequences traceable to unstimulated CD4+ memory cells. Few alloreactive clones mapped to unstimulated subsets.

Sequencing was performed with immunoSEQ multiplex PCR; in TCRdb, only in-frame clones are kept and a portion is missing. Of roughly 11,000 clones listed, around 45% are singletons. V lost 1 base, J lost 5 bases, and 11 bases lay in between. Germline CDR1 reads MGHRA; CDR2 reads YSYEKL. CDR3 size: 14 residues. Remarks on this clone: Antigen specificity is unknown.

Cocultured for about 6 days at 37°C were the mixed lymphocyte reaction cells. V and J are TRBV4-1 and TRBJ2-5; tentative D call: TRBD1 (6 bases). The origin of this receptor is a human donor in good health; the cells came from an allogeneic mixed lymphocyte reaction. Some clones in this sample may be carry-over from other donors' samples. The sample taken for sequencing was CFSE-low (dividing) CD8+ T cells sorted from an allogeneic mixed lymphocyte reaction. The CDR3 is CASSQVGGAETQYF. CDR3 DNA sequence: TGCGCCAGCAGCCAAGTTGGGGGCGCGGAGACCCAGTACTTC.